The 22 T cell receptor beta chains presented below share a single source sample, sequenced in a study of spatial heterogeneity in lung cancer. Study-wide results and caveats: Within tumors, counts of expanded alpha and beta TCRs tracked tumor mutation counts.

TCRdb ran MiXCR on the 5' RACE reads and lists one entry per CDR3 protein. Of about 9,600 distinct CDR3 sequences in the sample, about 6% are singletons; the top ten hold about 7.4%. Their antigens are not known. Documented time point: sample taken at primary tumor resection. Sequences were derived from lung tumor tissue, sampled at surgery. Receptors were obtained from a female donor with early-stage non-small cell lung cancer.

Within the sample, this clonotype is medium-sized. The V gene is TRBV27, the J gene TRBJ1-6; 8 nucleotides line up with TRBD1. The CDR3 spans 14 residues. From germline, CDR1 is MNHEY and CDR2 SMNVEV (reference sequence). The V and J ends lost 3 bases and 8 bases, in that order; junction bases with no gene match: 3. CDR3 amino acids: CASSFRGRDSPLHF. The CDR3 nucleotides read TGTGCCAGCAGTTTCAGGGGGCGAGATTCACCCCTCCACTTT.

This clonotype has at least ten counts. The gene calls are TRBV12-3 or TRBV12-4 and TRBJ1-2, with a weak D call TRBD1 (5 bases). Trimming stripped 6 bases from V and 1 base from J, with 9 bases between. This CDR3 contains 13 residues. CDR3 sequence reads: CASSRDGNYGYTF. In nucleotides, the CDR3 is TGTGCCAGCAGCCGGGACGGTAACTATGGCTACACCTTC.

This clonotype showed up many times. The chain employs TRBV25-1 and TRBJ1-4; 7 nucleotides line up with TRBD1. Germline CDR1 MGHDK, CDR2 SYGVNS. This CDR3 comprises 16 residues. The V segment lost 3 bases and the J segment 4 bases; nucleotides outside the gene matches: 8. The CDR3 is CASSDGPGTVNEKLFF. In DNA form, the CDR3 reads TGTGCCAGCAGTGACGGACCCGGGACAGTTAATGAAAAACTGTTTTTT.

This clonotype is medium-sized (0.01 to 0.1%). This sequence joins TRBV28 and TRBJ2-3; TRBD2 agrees at 10 bases. After removal of 2 bases from V and 0 bases from J, the junction contained 5 bases not matched to a gene. Germline CDR1 MDHEN, CDR2 SYDVKM. The CDR3 is 17 residues long. As DNA, the CDR3 is TGTGCCAGCAGTTTACGGAGCGGGGGGGCAAGCACAGATACGCAGTATTTT. Its protein is CASSLRSGGASTDTQYF.

At least ten counts were recorded for this clonotype. The rearrangement joins TRBV7-9 to TRBJ2-7; tentative D call: TRBD1 (5 bases). The CDR3 contains 16 residues. Germline CDR1 is SEHNR and CDR2 is FQNEAQ (reference sequence). V was clipped by 5 bases and J by 5 bases, with 22 bases between them. The CDR3 loop is CASSPDDAAGLNEQYV. The CDR3 bases are TGTGCCAGCAGCCCCGATGACGCGGCAGGGTTGAACGAGCAGTACGTC.

In this sample, this clonotype turned up many times. The V and J genes are TRBV27 and TRBJ1-1, with 12 bases fitting TRBD1. The trim removed 10 bases at V and 7 bases at J, leaving 16 bases unmatched. The CDR3 sequence is 16 residues long. Germline V lookup: CDR1 MNHEY, CDR2 SMNVEV (reference sequence). The CDR3 DNA reads as TGTGCCACGGTCGGTCCGGGACAGGGGGCTACAGATGAAGCTTTCTTT. Translation gives CATVGPGQGATDEAFF.

The sample holds many counts of this clonotype. This chain joins TRBV11-3 and TRBJ2-3, with D unresolved. This CDR3 is 15 amino acids long. V shed 1 base and J shed 5 bases, with 13 bases lying between them. CDR1 and CDR2 (germline): SGHNT, YENEEA. CDR3: CASSLGRSAGDTQYF. The CDR3 region has the DNA TGTGCCAGCAGCTTAGGCAGATCGGCTGGAGATACGCAGTATTTT. Supplemented by reference TRBV11-3 and TRBJ2-3, the full variable domain reads EAGVVQSPRYKIIEKKQPVAFWCNPISGHNTLYWYLQNLGQGPELLIRYENEEAVDDSQLPKDRFSAERLKGVDSTLKIQPAELGDSAVYLCASSLGRSAGDTQYFGPGTRLTVL.

This clonotype has ten or more counts. The J gene is TRBJ2-7, the V gene TRBV6-2 or TRBV6-3; D uncertain. V was clipped by 6 bases and J by 3 bases, with 12 bases between them. In germline, CDR1 is MNHEY, CDR2 SVGEGT. This CDR3 is built from 13 residues. CDR3 loop: CASSPGFNYEQYF. The CDR3 DNA reads as TGTGCCAGCAGCCCCGGATTTAACTACGAGCAGTACTTC.

This clonotype was detected ten times or more. The genes are TRBV5-1 and TRBJ2-2; no clear D gene. The V gene lost 4 bases and the J gene lost 5 bases, with 9 bases spanning the gap. The germline V gene has CDR1 SGHRS and CDR2 YFSETQ. This CDR3 has 13 amino acids. The CDR3 region is CASSPLGTGELFF. The CDR3 coding sequence is TGCGCCAGCAGCCCGCTGGGTACCGGGGAGCTGTTTTTT. The full variable domain, rest sourced from reference TRBV5-1 and TRBJ2-2, is KAGVTQTPRYLIKTRGQQVTLSCSPISGHRSVSWYQQTPGQGLQFLFEYFSETQRNKGNFPGRFSGRQFSNSRSEMNVSTLELGDSALYLCASSPLGTGELFFGEGSRLTVL.

In its sample, this clonotype was seen many times. The CDR3 region has the DNA TGTGCCAGCAACCCCAATGTTAACTATGGCTACACCTTC. This codes for CASNPNVNYGYTF. V and J are TRBV28 and TRBJ1-2; D unresolved. CDR1 and CDR2 from the germline V gene are MDHEN and SYDVKM. V lost 7 bases to trimming and J lost 1 base, with 10 bases between them. This CDR3 region has 13 residues.

This clonotype has more than one count but fewer than ten. The chain uses TRBV5-1 and TRBJ1-1; D is unclear. V lost 5 bases and J lost 1, with 12 bases in between. The CDR3 spans 14 residues. Germline assignment: CDR1 SGHRS and CDR2 YFSETQ. CDR3 sequence reads: CASSKKEGNTEAFF. The CDR3 DNA reads TGCGCCAGCAGTAAGAAAGAGGGGAACACTGAAGCTTTCTTT.

The chain joins TRBV9 to TRBJ1-3; 7 nucleotides agree with TRBD1. The CDR3 extends over 15 amino acids. Germline assignment: CDR1 SGDLS and CDR2 YYNGEE. The J segment lost 4 bases and the V segment lost 0 bases, leaving 4 bases of the junction unmatched. The CDR3 loop reads CASSVGTGEGNTIYF. The CDR3 region has the DNA TGTGCCAGCAGCGTAGGGACAGGTGAAGGAAACACCATATATTTT.

Within the sample, this clonotype is medium-sized (0.01 to 0.1%). V is TRBV15 and J is TRBJ2-1; D is perhaps TRBD1 (5 bases). Germline assignment: CDR1 LNHNV and CDR2 YYDKDF (reference sequence). CDR3 length: 12 amino acids. Trimming took 0 bases from V and 13 from J, leaving 10 bases between them. The CDR3 DNA reads as TGTGCCACCAGCAGAGATAGAAGGGGCCAGTTCTTC. It encodes CATSRDRRGQFF.

This clonotype was recorded at least ten times. The chain recombines TRBV28 with TRBJ2-5, with D possibly being TRBD1 (5 bases). Germline CDR1 is MDHEN and CDR2 is SYDVKM. CDR3 length: 11 amino acids. V lost 9 bases and J lost 7, with 12 bases in between. CDR3 loop: CASAPGATQYF. The CDR3 DNA reads as TGTGCCAGTGCGCCTGGGGCGACCCAGTACTTC.

This clonotype showed up many times. The CDR3 sequence: CASSFRLEPDNEQFF. As DNA, the CDR3 is TGTGCCAGCAGTTTTAGGCTAGAACCAGACAATGAGCAGTTCTTC. The chain is built from TRBV12-3 or TRBV12-4 and TRBJ2-1, with no clear D. The CDR3 has 15 residues. The V and J ends lost 3 bases and 5 bases respectively, with 14 bases between them.

Ten or more counts support this clonotype. The V and J genes are TRBV5-4 and TRBJ2-1; D not resolved. The CDR3 extends over 14 amino acids. Looked up from germline, CDR1 is SGHNT and CDR2 is YYREEE (reference sequence). The V end lost 4 bases, the J end lost 0 bases, and 8 bases lay between the germline ends. Written as DNA, the CDR3 is TGTGCCAGCAGCCCATTTAGCTCCTACAATGAGCAGTTCTTC. It translates to CASSPFSSYNEQFF.

This clonotype is labeled medium-sized. The chain couples TRBV7-9 to TRBJ1-3; D is undetermined. Germline CDR1 is SEHNR and CDR2 is FQNEAQ (reference sequence). This CDR3 region has 16 residues. V shed 5 bases and J shed 2 bases, with 16 bases lying between them. This CDR3 reads CASSPRAPGAGNTIYF. In nucleotides, the CDR3 is TGTGCCAGCAGCCCCCGAGCTCCCGGTGCTGGAAACACCATATATTTT. Drawing the rest from reference TRBV7-9 and TRBJ1-3, the complete variable domain is DTGVSQNPRHKITKRGQNVTFRCDPISEHNRLYWYRQTLGQGPEFLTYFQNEAQLEKSRLLSDRFSAERPKGSFSTLEIQRTEQGDSAMYLCASSPRAPGAGNTIYFGEGSWLTVV.

The V gene is TRBV20-1, the J gene TRBJ1-4; the D is unclear. The germline V gene has CDR1 DFQATT and CDR2 SNEGSKA (reference sequence). V gave up 3 bases and J gave up 3 bases, with 5 bases separating them. The CDR3 sequence is 12 residues long. The CDR3 sequence is CSARPSNEKLFF. In DNA form, the CDR3 reads TGCAGTGCTAGGCCCTCTAATGAAAAACTGTTTTTT.

This clonotype was picked up a small number of times. The V call is TRBV20-1, the J call TRBJ2-7; TRBD2 matches at 12 bases. After removal of 6 bases from V and 5 bases from J, the junction contained 8 bases not matched to a gene. The CDR3 is 14 residues long. The V gene's germline CDR1 is DFQATT and CDR2 SNEGSKA (reference sequence). The CDR3 loop reads CSARLAGVVHEQYF. CDR3 DNA: TGCAGTGCAAGACTAGCGGGAGTTGTCCACGAGCAGTACTTC.

V and J are TRBV28 and TRBJ2-1; a weak D match, TRBD2 (6 bases). The CDR3 is 16 amino acids. Germline V gene lookup returns CDR1 MDHEN and CDR2 SYDVKM. Trimming removed 4 bases from V and 6 bases from J, with 19 bases in between. CDR3 loop: CASSSPNRWGVNEQFF. In DNA, the CDR3 is TGTGCCAGCAGTTCTCCCAACCGCTGGGGGGTCAATGAGCAGTTCTTC.

In this sample, this clonotype turned up a few times. The chain recombines TRBV7-2 with TRBJ2-6; TRBD2 agrees at 9 bases. Trimming took 1 base from V and 0 from J; bases not matched to a gene: 13. This CDR3 has 21 amino acids. The germline V gene has CDR1 SGHTA and CDR2 FQGNSA. CDR3 in amino acids: CASSLVTGASGDFSGANVLTF. The CDR3 DNA follows: TGTGCCAGCAGCTTAGTGACGGGCGCTAGCGGGGACTTCTCTGGGGCCAACGTCCTGACTTTC. Full variable domain (rest looked up from reference TRBV7-2 and TRBJ2-6): GAGVSQSPSNKVTEKGKDVELRCDPISGHTALYWYRQSLGQGLEFLIYFQGNSAPDKSGLPSDRFSAERTGGSVSTLTIQRTQQEDSAVYLCASSLVTGASGDFSGANVLTFGAGSRLTVL.

This clonotype was seen at least ten times. This chain uses TRBV12-3 or TRBV12-4 with TRBJ2-2, with D possibly TRBD1 on 6 matching bases. The length of the CDR3 is 15 residues. V was pared by 6 bases and J by 1 base, with 12 bases between. The CDR3 bases are TGTGCCAGCAGACCAGGGGTGGGGAACACCGGGGAGCTGTTTTTT. Amino acids: CASRPGVGNTGELFF.